This T cell receptor beta chain appears in the sequencing data of a study of blood T cell repertoires in COVID-19. The CDR3 is 16 amino acids. CDR1 is LGHDT, CDR2 YNNKEL, per germline (reference sequence). Trimming left V 0 bases short and J 6 bases short, with 12 bases between. Clones were read by immunoSEQ multiplex PCR, and TCRdb kept only the in-frame ones, dropping some. The sample holds approximately 120,000 clones, roughly nine tenths seen once. This sequence was found in a man over 45 with COVID-19, enrolled during active disease. This sequence joins TRBV3-1 (or the pseudogene TRBV3-2) and TRBJ1-6; TRBD1 might be the D (5 bases). Material for sequencing was peripheral blood. The CDR3 sequence is CASSQEIREGNSPLHF. The CDR3 bases are TGTGCCAGCAGCCAAGAAATCAGGGAGGGTAATTCACCCCTCCACTTT.